The 11 T cell receptor beta chains presented below share a single source sample, sequenced in a study of blood T cells in healthy people across ages. Using a J-beta primer mix together with a sample-barcoded 5' primer, a second PCR was run for roughly 7 to 11 cycles. A single record per CDR3 protein comes from TCRdb applying MiXCR to the 5' RACE reads. Of around 1,800,000 distinct CDR3 sequences listed, 30% to 40% are singletons. Sequencing input: blood. The receptors stem from a human donor in good health.

This rearrangement joins TRBV29-1 to TRBJ2-3; 7 positions match TRBD2. The CDR3 length is 15 residues. V was clipped by 7 bases and J by 0 bases; unmatched bases: 10. Germline-derived CDR1 and CDR2 are SQVTM and ANQGSEA. The CDR3 nucleotides are TGCAGCGGGGTATCAGCGGGGACTAGCACAGATACGCAGTATTTT. Translating it yields CSGVSAGTSTDTQYF.

V is TRBV4-1 and J is TRBJ2-7; 11 bases line up with TRBD1. The CDR3 has 17 residues. Per the germline V gene, CDR1 is MGHRA and CDR2 is YSYEKL. The J segment lost 5 bases and the V segment lost 2 bases, leaving 11 bases of the junction unmatched. CDR3 protein: CASSQTVWDRGTHEQYF. CDR3 DNA sequence: TGCGCCAGCAGCCAAACAGTTTGGGACAGGGGGACCCACGAGCAGTACTTC.

This clonotype was counted a few times. The genes are TRBV3-1 and TRBJ1-2; a possible D gene is TRBD1 (6 bases). The germline V gene encodes CDR1 LGHDT and CDR2 YNNKEL (reference sequence). This CDR3 is built from 17 residues. Trimming stripped 1 base from V and 8 bases from J, with 23 bases between. In nucleotides, the CDR3 is TGTGCCAGCAGCCAAGTCATACAGGGAAGAAAAGGGGAAGGCTACACCTTC. Translating gives CASSQVIQGRKGEGYTF.

The rearrangement joins TRBV12-3 or TRBV12-4 to TRBJ2-2, with no clear D. The V and J ends lost 3 bases and 0 bases respectively, with 23 bases between them. CDR3 length: 20 residues. The CDR3 bases are TGTGCCAGCAGTTTGGTCCCGGGCCCCATTTCCCCTACGAACACCGGGGAGCTGTTTTTT. Protein product: CASSLVPGPISPTNTGELFF.

This clonotype has more than one count but fewer than ten. V usage is TRBV15 and J usage is TRBJ2-4; possibly TRBD1 or TRBD2 for D (6 bases each). Germline V lookup: CDR1 LNHNV, CDR2 YYDKDF (reference sequence). This CDR3 has 14 amino acids. V lost 0 bases to trimming and J lost 9 bases, with 12 bases between them. The CDR3: CATSRDARGGIQYF. DNA for the CDR3: TGTGCCACCAGCAGAGATGCCAGGGGAGGCATTCAGTACTTC.

The J gene is TRBJ2-3, the V gene TRBV3-1, with D perhaps matching TRBD2 (5 bases). Germline CDR1 is LGHDT and CDR2 is YNNKEL (reference sequence). This CDR3 has 13 amino acids. Trimming left V 4 bases short and J 4 bases short, with 9 bases between. CDR3 coding DNA: TGTGCCAGCAGCCCGGACTCTGCAGATACGCAGTATTTT. This encodes CASSPDSADTQYF.

The V and J genes are TRBV29-1 and TRBJ1-1; weak D call: TRBD1 (5 bases). The germline V gene has CDR1 SQVTM and CDR2 ANQGSEA. Trimming took off 7 bases at V and 5 bases at J, with 11 bases between the two ends. CDR3 length equals 11 residues. CDR3 nucleotides: TGCAGCGGGGGGGGAGGGACTGAAGCTTTCTTT. Protein sequence: CSGGGGTEAFF.

The V gene is TRBV20-1, the J gene TRBJ2-7; the D is unclear. Trimming removed 2 bases from V and 0 bases from J, with 14 bases in between. Germline V gene sequence: CDR1 DFQATT, CDR2 SNEGSKA (reference sequence). The CDR3 covers 15 residues. The CDR3 region is CSARIRRLSSYEQYF. The CDR3 nucleotides are TGCAGTGCTAGAATACGGCGTCTTAGCTCCTACGAGCAGTACTTC.

The chain links TRBV20-1 to TRBJ1-1; D not certain. CDR3 length equals 14 residues. V lost 2 bases, J lost 1 base, and 11 bases lay in between. Germline CDR1 reads DFQATT; CDR2 reads SNEGSKA (reference sequence). CDR3 DNA: TGCAGTGCTAGACAGCCCAATTCGAACACTGAAGCTTTCTTT. Its protein product is CSARQPNSNTEAFF.

Ten or more counts support this clonotype. This chain uses TRBV29-1 with TRBJ1-2; D possibly corresponds to TRBD1 (5 bases). This CDR3 comprises 15 residues. Germline V lookup: CDR1 SQVTM, CDR2 ANQGSEA. The V end lost 0 bases, the J end lost 8 bases, and 19 bases lay between the germline ends. CDR3 bases: TGCAGCGTTGAAGATCAAGCGATCGGGGCGCGGGGCTACACCTTC. It specifies CSVEDQAIGARGYTF.

This clonotype was counted a single time. The chain employs TRBV5-5 and TRBJ1-5, with D perhaps matching TRBD1 (5 bases). The V end was cut by 4 bases, the J end by 4 bases, with 12 bases between. The CDR3 contains 14 residues. Germline lookup yields CDR1 SGHKS and CDR2 YYEKEE (reference sequence). CDR3 residues: CASSTDWGNQPQHF. In DNA form, the CDR3 reads TGTGCCAGCAGCACAGACTGGGGGAATCAGCCCCAGCATTTT.